Listed below are T cell receptor beta chains from one sample, sequenced in a study of T cells in Graves' hyperthyroidism and ophthalmopathy. TCRdb ran MiXCR on the multiplex PCR reads and lists one entry per CDR3 protein. The profile covers 550,000 to 800,000 distinct CDR3 sequences, with about 17% appearing a single time and approximately 8.4% taken by the ten largest. The sample comprised blood. Every receptor here comes from a young man with Graves' hyperthyroidism. The CDR3 runs from the conserved cysteine through the conserved F or W. D genes are given only for firm matches. Size values are once, few and many counts, or a class for expanded clones, and some rows have none.

D gene,J gene,V gene,clone size,CDR3 DNA,CDR3 protein
.,TRBJ2-1,TRBV7-3,many,TGTGCCAGCAGCTCTTTTAGCAGGGCAGGGACCAATGAGCAGTTCTTC,CASSSFSRAGTNEQFF
TRBD1,TRBJ2-7,TRBV28,many,TGTGCCAGCAGTTTTCCAGGACAGGGGGCTAACGAGCAGTACTTC,CASSFPGQGANEQYF
.,TRBJ1-1,TRBV5-6,many,TGTGCCAGCAGCTTACAAGGAGTCAGCACTGAAGCTTTCTTT,CASSLQGVSTEAFF
.,TRBJ1-1,TRBV14,many,TGTGCCAGCAGCCTGACCTTAGGTACTGAAGCTTTCTTT,CASSLTLGTEAFF
.,TRBJ2-7,TRBV20-1,.,TGCAGTGCTAGAGTCACTTCTCCATACGAGCAGTACTTC,CSARVTSPYEQYF
.,TRBJ2-3,TRBV29-1,many,TGCAGCGTTGAAGATCGGGTTCCCCCGGACAGCTTCACAGATACGCAGTATTTT,CSVEDRVPPDSFTDTQYF
.,TRBJ1-6,TRBV7-8,many,TGTGCCAGCAGCTTCTCCCGGGACCGACATTCACCCCTCCACTTT,CASSFSRDRHSPLHF
.,TRBJ1-2,TRBV28,.,TGTGCCAGCAACTCTAAATTTTCCGGGACCACCTTTGTTGGTGGCTACACCTTC,CASNSKFSGTTFVGGYTF
.,TRBJ2-5,TRBV20-1,many,TGCAGTGCGAGTCCCAGGGCTTGGTACCAAGAGACCCAGTACTTC,CSASPRAWYQETQYF
TRBD2,TRBJ2-1,TRBV11-2,.,TGTGCCAGCAGCCGAGTAGCGGGAGACCCCTACAATGAGCAGTTCTTC,CASSRVAGDPYNEQFF
.,TRBJ2-3,TRBV5-1,few,TGCGCCAGCAGCTTTTCTTGGAGCACAGATACGCAGTATTTT,CASSFSWSTDTQYF
.,TRBJ1-1,TRBV20-1,.,TGCAGTGGGACACTGGGCAGTTTGAACACTGAAGCTTTCTTT,CSGTLGSLNTEAFF
.,TRBJ2-3,TRBV6-5,few,TGTGCCAGCAGTTACTCACGGTGGGCAACCACAGATACGCAGTATTTT,CASSYSRWATTDTQYF
TRBD1,TRBJ1-5,TRBV3-1,few,TGTGCCAGCAGCCGGGACAGGTCGGCTCAGCCCCAGCATTTT,CASSRDRSAQPQHF
TRBD2,TRBJ2-1,TRBV7-6,many,TGTGCCAGCAGCACCGTAGCGGGAGCAGGGAATGAGCAGTTCTTC,CASSTVAGAGNEQFF
TRBD2,TRBJ2-7,TRBV7-3,many,TGTGCCAGCAGCTGGAGCGGGAGGGCCGACGAGCAGTACTTC,CASSWSGRADEQYF
.,TRBJ2-7,TRBV28,many,TGTGCCAGCAGTTTAAACCTACGGGAGAGCGTTCGTGGGGAGCAGTACTTC,CASSLNLRESVRGEQYF
.,TRBJ2-1,TRBV10-3,few,TGTGCCATCAGTGAGTCAGATGGGTATGAGCAGTTCTTC,CAISESDGYEQFF